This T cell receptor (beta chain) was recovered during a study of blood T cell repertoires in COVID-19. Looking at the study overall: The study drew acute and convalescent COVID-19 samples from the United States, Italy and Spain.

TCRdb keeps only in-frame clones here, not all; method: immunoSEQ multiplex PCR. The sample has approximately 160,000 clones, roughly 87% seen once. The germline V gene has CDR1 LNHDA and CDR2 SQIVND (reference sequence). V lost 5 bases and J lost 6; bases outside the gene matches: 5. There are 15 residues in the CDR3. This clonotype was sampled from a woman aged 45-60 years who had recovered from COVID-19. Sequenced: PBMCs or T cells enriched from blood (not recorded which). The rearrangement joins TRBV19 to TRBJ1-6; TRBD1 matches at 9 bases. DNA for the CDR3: TGTGCCAGTAGTCCGGACAGGGGAGCTAATTCACCCCTCCACTTT. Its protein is CASSPDRGANSPLHF.